The T cell receptor (beta chain) under discussion was sequenced for a study of cytomegalovirus exposure and HLA in healthy donors. With 60 Vbeta and 13 Jbeta primers, the PCR was carried out. Profiled with immunoSEQ multiplex PCR; TCRdb holds only in-frame clones, not every one. The sample data list about 120,000 clones. Trimming pared 6 bases from V and 3 bases from J, leaving 9 bases between. The CDR3 has 12 residues. The germline CDR1 and CDR2 sequences are LNHDA and SQIVND (reference sequence). Donors counted as nominally healthy when sampled, yet unrecorded immune exposures were likely. With respect to this clone: Its specificity is not known.

General study findings and limits: Of the V segments, some could not be distinguished, including TRBV6-2 and TRBV6-3, and were excluded. One variant, a missense change in DCLRE1C, was linked in a later analysis to TCR beta V- and J-gene trimming.

The specimen was PBMCs. The rearrangement uses TRBV19 and TRBJ2-7; D call uncertain. The receptor's source is a middle-aged man in good health and CMV-seropositive. As DNA, the CDR3 is TGTGCCAGTAGACCCAACAACTACGAGCAGTACTTC. Its protein is CASRPNNYEQYF.